The clone carrying this T cell receptor (beta chain) was seen only a few times. Its antigen is undetermined. This record comes from a study of T-cell reconstitution after alpha-beta-depleted transplantation in children. General study findings and limits: Expanded clones from the graft, numbering several hundred, reportedly supplied alpha-beta T cells about two months after transplant. Surviving recipient T cells and thymic progenitors accounted for the high day-60 TCRbeta diversity observed in some patients. Newly generated T cells supplied most T-cell counts and diversity one year post-transplant.

CDR1 is KGHDR, CDR2 SFDVKD, per germline. The CDR3 loop spans 12 amino acids. With 9 bases removed from V and 5 bases from J, the gap between germline ends came to 13 bases. Molecular barcoding with unique molecular identifiers was used for the TCRbeta library. One entry per CDR3 protein results from TCRdb running MiXCR on the PCR reads. Altogether hundreds of thousands of distinct CDR3 sequences are present, under 20% being singletons, with the ten largest covering about 41%. The TCR originated in a male patient between 2 and 10 years old who had a stem cell transplant for acute lymphoblastic leukemia, so the T cells may come from the graft donor. This sequence joins TRBV24-1 and TRBJ2-7; a possible D gene is TRBD1 (6 bases). The sequences come from PBMCs, mostly from graft donor cells, collected 360 days after TCRalphabeta/CD19-depleted stem cell transplant. CDR3 residues: CATLRGVHEQYF. CDR3 in DNA: TGTGCCACCCTCAGGGGAGTCCACGAGCAGTACTTC.